The 25 T cell receptor beta chains presented below share a single source sample, sequenced in a study of blood T cell repertoires in COVID-19. The data were produced by immunoSEQ multiplex PCR, yet TCRdb's version contains in-frame clones alone and is incomplete. The sample carries a few hundred thousand clones, 75% to 90% recorded once. The specimen sequenced was peripheral blood. The receptors shown here come from a man aged 60 to 75 who had recovered from COVID-19.

The V call is TRBV19, the J call TRBJ2-6; tentative D call: TRBD2 (5 bases). The length of the CDR3 is 16 residues. Trimming removed 7 bases at V and 0 bases at J, with 13 bases between. CDR1 and CDR2 from the germline V gene are LNHDA and SQIVND (reference sequence). CDR3 in amino acids: CASKKGEASGANVLTF. The DNA of the CDR3 is TGTGCCAGTAAAAAGGGAGAGGCCTCTGGGGCCAACGTCCTGACTTTC.

The V and J genes are TRBV7-4 and TRBJ1-5; TRBD1 agrees at 7 bases. The CDR3 is made up of 19 amino acids. Trimming removed 0 bases from V and 0 bases from J; junction bases left unmatched: 11. In germline, CDR1 is SGHVT, CDR2 SQSDAQ. The CDR3 coding sequence is TGTGCCAGCAGCTTAGCGCCTGGCAGGGGGAGACATAGCAATCAGCCCCAGCATTTT. It specifies CASSLAPGRGRHSNQPQHF.

This chain links TRBV9 with TRBJ2-1; 10 bases map to TRBD2. The CDR3 extends over 17 amino acids. V lost 4 bases and J lost 8; bases outside the gene matches: 15. Per the germline V gene, CDR1 is SGDLS and CDR2 is YYNGEE. The CDR3 nucleotides read TGTGCCAGCAGCCTGCCGCGGCTAGCGGGGGCTCGCGATGAGCAGTTCTTC. Translated: CASSLPRLAGARDEQFF.

The gene calls are TRBV9 and TRBJ2-7; 11 nucleotides match TRBD2. CDR3 length equals 16 residues. Per germline, CDR1 SGDLS and CDR2 YYNGEE. The V and J ends lost 3 bases and 0 bases, in that order; junction bases with no gene match: 5. CDR3: CASSGTGTSGSYEQYF. In DNA, the CDR3 is TGTGCCAGCAGCGGGACCGGGACTAGCGGCTCCTACGAGCAGTACTTC.

This clone was seen a few times. The chain is built from TRBV18 and TRBJ1-6; D may be TRBD1 (6 bases). Germline V gene data show CDR1 as KGHSH and CDR2 as LQKENI. This CDR3 has 14 amino acids. V shed 3 bases and J shed 9 bases, with 12 bases lying between them. CDR3 sequence (DNA): TGTGCCAGCTCACCGCAACAGGGTCTTTCACCCCTCCACTTT. This codes for CASSPQQGLSPLHF.

The chain employs TRBV4-2 and TRBJ2-7; 12 positions agree with TRBD1. Trimming at V came to 3 bases and at J to 5 bases, leaving 5 bases not matched to a gene. CDR3 length: 15 amino acids. The germline gives CDR1 LGHNA, CDR2 YNFKEQ. The CDR3 loop reads CASSQSGTGGNEQYF. The CDR3 DNA is TGTGCCAGCAGCCAGTCCGGGACAGGGGGCAACGAGCAGTACTTC.

V usage is TRBV4-1 and J usage is TRBJ2-1; TRBD2 matches at 7 bases. This CDR3 contains 14 residues. Germline V gene sequence: CDR1 MGHRA, CDR2 YSYEKL. V shed 1 base, J shed 14 bases, and the junction held 11 bases outside the gene matches. CDR3 nucleotides: TGCGCCAGCAGCCAAGTGTCCATTCGGGGGAGGGAGTTCTTC. Translation gives CASSQVSIRGREFF.

In this sample, this clone turned up once. V is TRBV6-5 and J is TRBJ2-5, with TRBD1 matching over 7 bases. The CDR3 has 15 amino acids. Germline V gene lookup returns CDR1 MNHEY and CDR2 SVGAGI. With V trimmed by 0 bases and J by 0 bases, 1 base remained unmatched. The CDR3, as DNA: TGTGCCAGCAGTTACTCGACAGGGTACCAAGAGACCCAGTACTTC. It translates to CASSYSTGYQETQYF.

The chain combines TRBV6-5 with TRBJ2-7; D possibly corresponds to TRBD1 (6 bases). The germline gives CDR1 MNHEY, CDR2 SVGAGI. V was shortened by 6 bases and J by 3 bases, with 18 bases between the two germline ends. CDR3 size: 15 residues. CDR3 residues: CASSSLTRGIYEQYF. The CDR3 region has the DNA TGTGCCAGCAGCTCACTAACCAGGGGAATCTACGAGCAGTACTTC.

The CDR3 nucleotides are TGTGCCAGCAGTTACTCTTACAGCGGGGGGGCCAGGAATGAGCAGTTCTTC. As protein: CASSYSYSGGARNEQFF. The V and J genes are TRBV6-2 or TRBV6-3 and TRBJ2-1, with TRBD2 matching over 10 bases. The CDR3 consists of 17 residues. Germline trimming cut 0 bases from V and 7 bases from J; bases unmatched to any gene: 9. From germline, CDR1 is MNHEY and CDR2 SVGEGT.

This chain connects TRBV19 to TRBJ1-1, with TRBD1 matching 7 bases. J lost 3 bases, V lost 3 bases, and 1 base had no gene match. The CDR3 contains 13 residues. Germline V gene sequence: CDR1 LNHDA, CDR2 SQIVND (reference sequence). This chain's CDR3 is CASSMGQHTEAFF. The DNA of the CDR3 is TGTGCCAGTAGTATGGGACAGCACACTGAAGCTTTCTTT.

The chain uses TRBV25-1 and TRBJ2-1; TRBD1 aligns across 9 bases. CDR1 and CDR2 (germline): MGHDK, SYGVNS. The CDR3 is 15 residues long. Trimming removed 10 bases from V and 8 bases from J; junction bases left unmatched: 15. CDR3 sequence (DNA): TGTGCCACCGACCCCGGGACAGGGAGTTGGCATGAGCAGTTCTTC. This sequence encodes CATDPGTGSWHEQFF.

This clone has just a few counts. V and J are TRBV4-1 and TRBJ2-1; D may be TRBD2 (6 bases). CDR3 size: 13 residues. CDR1 and CDR2 from the germline V gene are MGHRA and YSYEKL. Trimming shortened V by 4 bases and J by 8 bases, and 12 bases separated the two germline ends. In DNA form, the CDR3 reads TGCGCCAGCAGCCCCGGGGGTGGCGATGAGCAGTTCTTC. It yields the protein CASSPGGGDEQFF.

V usage is TRBV9 and J usage is TRBJ1-5; possibly TRBD1 for D (5 bases). CDR1 and CDR2 (germline): SGDLS, YYNGEE. The CDR3 loop spans 14 amino acids. Trimming stripped 0 bases from V and 6 bases from J, with 10 bases between. The CDR3 DNA reads TGTGCCAGCAGCGTAGGTCAGGGAGGTCAGCCCCAGCATTTT. Protein: CASSVGQGGQPQHF.

V gene TRBV5-6 combines with J gene TRBJ1-3, with D tentatively TRBD1 (5 bases). Germline CDR1 SGHDT, CDR2 YYEEEE. CDR3 length equals 16 residues. V was shortened by 0 bases and J by 3 bases, with 13 bases between the two germline ends. The CDR3 DNA follows: TGTGCCAGCAGCTTGGCCGGGGGTGGAATTGGAAACACCATATATTTT. Protein: CASSLAGGGIGNTIYF.

Comment on this clone: Sequence at one end of the junction differs from germline and may be a read error. CDR3 nucleotide sequence: TGTGCTAGCAGCCCCAATACAGCCCTCTCGCTTCAAGAGACCCAGTACTTC. This translates into CASSPNTALSLQETQYF. The V call is TRBV7-7, the J call TRBJ2-5; no firm D call. CDR3 length: 17 amino acids. Germline V lookup: CDR1 SSHAT, CDR2 FNYEAQ (reference sequence). Full variable domain (rest looked up from reference TRBV7-7 and TRBJ2-5): GAGVSQSPRYKVTKRGQDVTLRCDPISSHATLYWYQQALGQGPEFLTYFNYEAQPDKSGLPSDRFSAERPEGSISTLTIQRTEQRDSAMYRCASSPNTALSLQETQYFGPGTRLLVL.

The chain employs TRBV6-5 and TRBJ2-4, with 7 bases matching TRBD1. Germline V gives CDR1 MNHEY, CDR2 SVGAGI. Trimming took 6 bases from V and 4 from J; bases not matched to a gene: 6. This CDR3 region has 14 residues. The CDR3 bases are TGTGCCAGCAGCCCCGGGACAGCAAAAAACATTCAGTACTTC. It yields the protein CASSPGTAKNIQYF.

The V call is TRBV1, the J call TRBJ2-2; TRBD2 was called by the table and not checked on the DNA. TRBV1 counts as a pseudogene. This CDR3 region has 19 residues. Here the CDR3 DNA reads TGCACCAGCAGCCAAGTTGAGGGGACTAGCGGGGTAAGAACCGGGGAGCTGTTTTTT. It encodes CTSSQVEGTSGVRTGELFF.

The chain couples TRBV2 to TRBJ2-1; possibly TRBD2 for D (7 bases). Per the germline V gene, CDR1 is SNHLY and CDR2 is FYNNEI. The CDR3 is 18 amino acids. The V end lost 5 bases, the J end lost 1 base, and 21 bases lay between the germline ends. CDR3 DNA: TGTGCCAGCAGTCCAGGGGCAGCGGGATTATTATCCTACAATGAGCAGTTCTTC. Translated: CASSPGAAGLLSYNEQFF. Complete variable domain (other parts from reference TRBV2 and TRBJ2-1): EPEVTQTPSHQVTQMGQEVILRCVPISNHLYFYWYRQILGQKVEFLVSFYNNEISEKSEIFDDQFSVERPDGSNFTLKIRSTKLEDSAMYFCASSPGAAGLLSYNEQFFGPGTRLTVL.

The V and J genes are TRBV6-1 and TRBJ1-2, with D perhaps TRBD1 (5 bases). Germline V gene data show CDR1 as MNHNS and CDR2 as SASEGT. The germline V and J ends were trimmed by 1 base and 4 bases, with 10 bases remaining between them. The CDR3 is 14 amino acids. In DNA form, the CDR3 reads TGTGCCAGCAGTGAAGAGCTAGGGGCCTATGGCTACACCTTC. The encoded protein is CASSEELGAYGYTF.

The chain joins TRBV6-5 to TRBJ1-3, with D possibly matching TRBD1 (5 bases). Germline CDR1 reads MNHEY; CDR2 reads SVGAGI. This CDR3 spans 14 amino acids. Deletions cut 2 bases from V and 1 base from J, with 6 bases between. CDR3 amino acids: CASSYGGSGNTIYF. DNA for the CDR3: TGTGCCAGCAGTTACGGGGGGTCTGGAAACACCATATATTTT.

The CDR3 here is CASNRRNQETQYF. The CDR3 region has the DNA TGTGCCAGCAACAGACGGAACCAAGAGACCCAGTACTTC. The chain employs TRBV7-9 and TRBJ2-5; D ambiguous. Trimming pared 7 bases from V and 0 bases from J, leaving 9 bases between. There are 13 residues in the CDR3. Germline CDR1 is SEHNR and CDR2 is FQNEAQ (reference sequence).

The chain has TRBV3-1 (or the pseudogene TRBV3-2) and TRBJ2-1, with 10 positions matching TRBD1. Germline V gives CDR1 LGHDT, CDR2 YNNKEL (reference sequence). After removal of 1 base from V and 8 bases from J, the junction contained 5 bases not matched to a gene. There are 15 residues in the CDR3. This CDR3 reads CASSQVGTGVDEQFF. The CDR3, as DNA: TGTGCCAGCAGCCAAGTGGGGACAGGGGTAGATGAGCAGTTCTTC.

The chain combines TRBV2 with TRBJ2-5, with 9 bases aligning to TRBD2. The germline V gene has CDR1 SNHLY and CDR2 FYNNEI. The V gene end was trimmed by 4 bases and the J gene end by 4 bases; junction bases not matched to a gene: 7. The CDR3 extends over 15 amino acids. The CDR3 here is CASSVAGGSGETQYF. CDR3 coding DNA: TGTGCCAGCAGTGTTGCGGGAGGGTCTGGAGAGACCCAGTACTTC. The full variable domain, rest sourced from reference TRBV2 and TRBJ2-5, is EPEVTQTPSHQVTQMGQEVILRCVPISNHLYFYWYRQILGQKVEFLVSFYNNEISEKSEIFDDQFSVERPDGSNFTLKIRSTKLEDSAMYFCASSVAGGSGETQYFGPGTRLLVL.

The chain combines TRBV19 with TRBJ2-7; TRBD1 aligns across 8 bases. CDR1 is LNHDA, CDR2 SQIVND, per germline (reference sequence). Losses at the gene ends were 1 base for V and 0 bases for J; bases not matched to a gene: 2. CDR3 length equals 15 residues. The CDR3 protein is CASSIGDRSSYEQYF. The CDR3 nucleotides are TGTGCCAGTAGTATAGGGGACAGGAGCTCCTACGAGCAGTACTTC.